The 17 T cell receptor beta chains in this list originate from one sample, sequenced in a study of T cell changes during pregnancy in multiple sclerosis. Method: immunoSEQ multiplex PCR; TCRdb's copy keeps in-frame clones and lacks some. The top ten clones hold 3.5% of a sample with roughly 83,000 clones, about 90% of them seen once. This material consisted of PBMCs, taken in the first trimester of pregnancy. The receptors were sampled from a female donor in good health, serving as a control in a pregnancy study. Some clones in this sample may be carry-over from other donors' samples.

The chain joins TRBV30 to TRBJ1-1; no clear D. The V and J ends lost 2 bases and 1 base respectively, with 8 bases between them. The CDR3 extends over 13 amino acids. Germline CDR1 reads GTSNPN; CDR2 reads SVGIG (reference sequence). The CDR3 reads CAWSSFPNTEAFF. In nucleotides, the CDR3 is TGTGCCTGGAGTAGCTTTCCGAACACTGAAGCTTTCTTT.

The CDR3 protein is CASRTSGTGNSPLHF. In nucleotides, the CDR3 is TGTGCCAGTAGAACCTCCGGGACAGGGAATTCACCCCTCCACTTT. The chain recombines TRBV19 with TRBJ1-6; 9 nucleotides agree with TRBD1. The CDR3 runs 15 residues. CDR1 is LNHDA and CDR2 is SQIVND in the germline V gene (reference sequence). V gave up 6 bases and J gave up 7 bases; unmatched junction bases: 7.

The V gene is TRBV5-1, the J gene TRBJ2-7, with D perhaps TRBD2 (6 bases). CDR3 length equals 14 residues. V was shortened by 7 bases and J by 0 bases, with 14 bases between the two germline ends. The germline gives CDR1 SGHRS, CDR2 YFSETQ. CDR3 nucleotide sequence: TGCGCCAGCCGTCTCACCGGGAGCTCCTACGAGCAGTACTTC. This encodes CASRLTGSSYEQYF. Complete variable domain (other parts from reference TRBV5-1 and TRBJ2-7): KAGVTQTPRYLIKTRGQQVTLSCSPISGHRSVSWYQQTPGQGLQFLFEYFSETQRNKGNFPGRFSGRQFSNSRSEMNVSTLELGDSALYLCASRLTGSSYEQYFGPGTRLTVT.

The chain employs TRBV6-5 and TRBJ2-1; 7 positions agree with TRBD2. Germline V CDR1 and CDR2: MNHEY, SVGAGI. This CDR3 is 15 amino acids long. With V trimmed by 6 bases and J by 1 base, 6 bases remained unmatched. The CDR3 DNA is TGTGCCAGCAGACTGACTAGCTTATCCTACAATGAGCAGTTCTTC. This sequence encodes CASRLTSLSYNEQFF.

The chain employs TRBV6-5 and TRBJ2-3; 9 bases map to TRBD1. J was trimmed by 6 bases and V by 8 bases; bases with no gene match: 6. Germline lookup yields CDR1 MNHEY and CDR2 SVGAGI. This CDR3 region has 13 residues. CDR3 in amino acids: CASRDRVADTQYF. The CDR3 nucleotides read TGTGCCAGCCGGGACAGGGTCGCGGATACGCAGTATTTT.

This sequence joins TRBV10-3 and TRBJ2-7, with 10 bases that match TRBD2. Germline CDR1 ENHRY, CDR2 SYGVKD. The length of the CDR3 is 15 residues. Losses at the gene ends were 3 bases for V and 6 bases for J; bases not matched to a gene: 8. CDR3 sequence reads: CAISDTASGSAEQYF. CDR3 DNA: TGTGCCATCAGTGATACGGCTAGCGGGAGTGCCGAGCAGTACTTC.

The chain joins TRBV27 to TRBJ1-1, with D uncertain. CDR3 length equals 15 residues. Germline values: CDR1 MNHEY, CDR2 SMNVEV (reference sequence). V was trimmed by 3 bases and J by 1 base, leaving 12 bases between them. CDR3 loop: CASSFSEVGNTEAFF. The CDR3 nucleotides are TGTGCCAGCAGTTTTTCAGAAGTTGGGAACACTGAAGCTTTCTTT.

The V gene is TRBV2, the J gene TRBJ1-6, with D perhaps TRBD1 (6 bases). CDR1 SNHLY and CDR2 FYNNEI come from the germline V gene. The CDR3 is 13 amino acids. V lost 5 bases and J 7 bases, leaving 9 bases between the germline ends. The CDR3 region is CASSTGRNSPLHF. In DNA form, the CDR3 reads TGTGCCAGCAGTACAGGGAGAAATTCACCCCTCCACTTT.

The J gene is TRBJ1-2, the V gene TRBV28; D might be TRBD1 (5 bases). CDR3 size: 15 residues. V was clipped by 2 bases and J by 3 bases, with 13 bases between them. From germline, CDR1 is MDHEN and CDR2 SYDVKM. CDR3 nucleotides: TGTGCCAGCAGTTTAACTGGGGCGCAAGACTATGGCTACACCTTC. It encodes CASSLTGAQDYGYTF.

The rearrangement links TRBV11-2 to TRBJ2-7; D is perhaps TRBD1 (6 bases). Germline lookup yields CDR1 SGHAT and CDR2 FQNNGV. The CDR3 is 13 amino acids. Between the trimmed V and J ends, which lost 5 bases and 2 bases, there was a span of 10 bases. The CDR3 DNA reads TGTGCCAGCAGCCAAGGGGGACCCTACGAGCAGTACTTC. Protein: CASSQGGPYEQYF.

This clone was counted between two and nine times. The chain carries TRBV19 and TRBJ1-2; D gene unclear. The CDR3 length is 13 residues. The V gene lost 0 bases and the J gene lost 1 base, with 3 bases spanning the gap. CDR1 and CDR2 (germline): LNHDA, SQIVND (reference sequence). The CDR3 DNA reads TGTGCCAGTAGTATAGACCTTAACTATGGCTACACCTTC. Translation: CASSIDLNYGYTF. Full variable domain (outside the CDR3, taken from reference TRBV19 and TRBJ1-2): DGGITQSPKYLFRKEGQNVTLSCEQNLNHDAMYWYRQDPGQGLRLIYYSQIVNDFQKGDIAEGYSVSREKKESFPLTVTSAQKNPTAFYLCASSIDLNYGYTFGSGTRLTVV.

In this sample, this clone turned up a few times. The chain recombines TRBV30 with TRBJ2-7, with D perhaps matching TRBD2 (6 bases). Germline V gives CDR1 GTSNPN, CDR2 SVGIG (reference sequence). The CDR3 runs 12 residues. The CDR3 nucleotides read TGTGTCGTCTCCGGGACTCGTTACGAGCAGTACTTC. Translated: CVVSGTRYEQYF.

This chain links TRBV28 with TRBJ1-5, with 7 positions matching TRBD1. V trimming: 6 bases; J trimming: 1 base; junction bases outside the gene matches: 6. Germline CDR1 is MDHEN and CDR2 is SYDVKM. This CDR3 has 15 residues. CDR3 amino acids: CASRAGQASNQPQHF. As DNA, the CDR3 is TGTGCCAGCAGGGCAGGACAGGCGAGCAATCAGCCCCAGCATTTT.

The chain recombines TRBV4-3 with TRBJ1-4, with 8 bases aligning to TRBD1. This CDR3 contains 12 residues. The germline V gene encodes CDR1 LGHNA and CDR2 YSLEER. Trimming took 5 bases from V and 10 from J; bases not matched to a gene: 3. The CDR3 sequence is CASSIGQGKLFF. The DNA of the CDR3 is TGCGCCAGCAGCATTGGACAGGGAAAACTGTTTTTT.

This chain uses TRBV28 with TRBJ1-5; 7 bases match TRBD1. Germline V gene lookup returns CDR1 MDHEN and CDR2 SYDVKM. CDR3 length equals 14 residues. The V gene end was trimmed by 8 bases and the J gene end by 3 bases; junction bases not matched to a gene: 7. In nucleotides, the CDR3 is TGTGCCAGCCGAGAGGGACAGAACAATCAGCCCCAGCATTTT. Its translation: CASREGQNNQPQHF. The variable domain in full, with the rest retrieved from reference TRBV28 and TRBJ1-5, is DVKVTQSSRYLVKRTGEKVFLECVQDMDHENMFWYRQDPGLGLRLIYFSYDVKMKEKGDIPEGYSVSREKKERFSLILESASTNQTSMYLCASREGQNNQPQHFGDGTRLSIL.

This chain links TRBV21-1 with TRBJ1-5; TRBD1 reflects the table's D call only, with no check against the DNA. TRBV21-1 is classified as a pseudogene. The CDR3 spans 14 residues. CDR3 bases: TGTGCCAGCAGCAACCCCAGTAGCAATCAGCCCCAGCATTTT. Translated, it gives CASSNPSSNQPQHF.

This chain connects TRBV28 to TRBJ1-2; D not resolved. The CDR3 spans 12 residues. Trimming shortened V by 8 bases and J by 4 bases, and 11 bases separated the two germline ends. Germline V gives CDR1 MDHEN, CDR2 SYDVKM. The CDR3 DNA follows: TGTGCCAGCTCCGGGGTCAGCTATGGCTACACCTTC. Amino acid sequence: CASSGVSYGYTF.